Shown below are 29 T cell receptor beta chains from a single sample sequenced in a study of shared T cell receptors in the human thymus. Assay: immunoSEQ multiplex PCR; the TCRdb copy retains only in-frame clones and omits some. There are approximately 730,000 clones in the sample; around 85% occur only once, and 0.0095% to 0.011% lies in the top ten. These data also formed part of another study, on human thymus T cells.

The sequencing input was thymocytes. The source is a girl under three years old with a congenital heart defect.

The J gene is TRBJ2-7, the V gene TRBV7-9; D is ambiguous. Trimming removed 4 bases from V and 5 bases from J, with 18 bases in between. The germline CDR1 and CDR2 sequences are SEHNR and FQNEAQ (reference sequence). This CDR3 spans 15 amino acids. CDR3 sequence (DNA): TGTGCCAGCAGCTCCTCGGTAGAGAGGCCCAACGAGCAGTACTTC. Translating gives CASSSSVERPNEQYF.

The gene calls are TRBV5-6 and TRBJ1-6, with unresolved D. CDR1 is SGHDT, CDR2 YYEEEE, per germline. This CDR3 contains 17 residues. Deletions cut 4 bases from V and 0 bases from J, with 14 bases between. CDR3 loop: CASSLRESCSYNSPLHF. The DNA of the CDR3 is TGTGCCAGCAGCCTCCGGGAGTCGTGCTCCTATAATTCACCCCTCCACTTT.

J is TRBJ2-1 and V is TRBV5-1, with TRBD2 matching over 12 bases. This CDR3 comprises 22 residues. Trimming cost V 0 bases and J 3 bases; bases outside gene matches: 19. The germline V gene encodes CDR1 SGHRS and CDR2 YFSETQ. The DNA of the CDR3 is TGCGCCAGCAGCTTGGGCCCCATCCAGCTAGCGGGGGGGCAGAGTGACTACAATGAGCAGTTCTTC. Protein product: CASSLGPIQLAGGQSDYNEQFF.

The V and J genes are TRBV27 and TRBJ2-7, with 10 bases aligning to TRBD2. V was clipped by 6 bases and J by 0 bases; unmatched bases: 23. CDR3 length: 21 amino acids. Germline V gene sequence: CDR1 MNHEY, CDR2 SMNVEV (reference sequence). The CDR3 spells CASSPRWGQAFSGGSSYEQYF. As DNA, the CDR3 is TGTGCCAGCAGCCCCAGGTGGGGACAGGCTTTTAGCGGGGGGTCCTCCTACGAGCAGTACTTC.

J is TRBJ2-7 and V is TRBV18; 7 bases are a match to TRBD2. V lost 4 bases to trimming and J lost 5 bases; unmatched junction nucleotides: 14. The CDR3 loop spans 16 amino acids. Per germline, CDR1 KGHSH and CDR2 LQKENI. Here the CDR3 DNA reads TGTGCCAGCTCACTCGGGGAAGGCGGGGGACCGCACGAGCAGTACTTC. It codes for CASSLGEGGGPHEQYF.

The chain has TRBV19 and TRBJ1-6, with 8 bases matching TRBD1. From germline, CDR1 is LNHDA and CDR2 SQIVND (reference sequence). The trim removed 3 bases at V and 10 bases at J, leaving 8 bases unmatched. The CDR3 is 15 amino acids. CDR3 sequence: CASSIRTGRGSPLHF. As DNA, the CDR3 is TGTGCCAGTAGTATTAGGACAGGGCGAGGGTCACCCCTCCACTTT.

V is TRBV10-3 and J is TRBJ2-2; no definite D call. The CDR3 sequence is 13 residues long. Germline lookup yields CDR1 ENHRY and CDR2 SYGVKD. V shed 6 bases and J shed 6 bases, with 11 bases lying between them. The CDR3 loop is CAIRPSGPGELFF. The CDR3 DNA is TGTGCCATCAGACCATCGGGTCCCGGGGAGCTGTTTTTT.

This chain links TRBV7-2 with TRBJ1-5; no clear D. CDR3 length: 12 residues. The V gene's germline CDR1 is SGHTA and CDR2 FQGNSA. V lost 4 bases, J lost 7 bases, and 8 bases lay in between. CDR3 protein: CASSSALQPQHF. CDR3 coding DNA: TGTGCCAGCAGCTCCGCCCTACAGCCCCAGCATTTT.

V is TRBV7-6 and J is TRBJ2-1; the match to TRBD2 covers 12 bases. This CDR3 comprises 16 residues. The germline V gene has CDR1 SGHVS and CDR2 FNYEAQ. V shed 0 bases and J 10 bases; nucleotides not matched to a gene: 7. CDR3 region: CASSLASSGGAGEQFF. The DNA for the CDR3 is TGTGCCAGCAGCTTAGCATCTAGCGGGGGGGCTGGGGAGCAGTTCTTC. The variable domain in full, completed from reference TRBV7-6 and TRBJ2-1, reads GAGVSQSPRYKVTKRGQDVALRCDPISGHVSLYWYRQALGQGPEFLTYFNYEAQQDKSGLPNDRFSAERPEGSISTLTIQRTEQRDSAMYRCASSLASSGGAGEQFFGPGTRLTVL.

The chain carries TRBV5-5 and TRBJ2-5, with D maybe TRBD2 (5 bases). CDR3 length: 15 residues. Trimming took off 5 bases at V and 5 bases at J, with 19 bases between the two ends. Germline V gene sequence: CDR1 SGHKS, CDR2 YYEKEE (reference sequence). DNA of the CDR3: TGTGCCAGCAGTTACTGGGCCGACGGGGAGGAGACCCAGTACTTC. Protein: CASSYWADGEETQYF.

This clone was recorded a few times. The chain joins TRBV28 to TRBJ2-1; 11 nucleotides align to TRBD2. This CDR3 comprises 15 residues. From germline, CDR1 is MDHEN and CDR2 SYDVKM. The V and J ends lost 6 bases and 8 bases, in that order; junction bases with no gene match: 9. CDR3: CASRPVAGGPHEQFF. CDR3 DNA: TGTGCCAGCAGACCTGTAGCGGGGGGGCCTCATGAGCAGTTCTTC.

The chain combines TRBV5-8 with TRBJ1-6, with 9 bases aligning to TRBD1. Germline CDR1 is SGHTS and CDR2 is YDEGEE. CDR3 length: 19 amino acids. Germline trimming cut 6 bases from V and 10 bases from J; bases unmatched to any gene: 23. The CDR3 here is CASTITHGQGRAAKSPLHF. Here the CDR3 DNA reads TGTGCCAGCACCATCACACATGGACAGGGGAGGGCGGCGAAGTCACCCCTCCACTTT.

The chain couples TRBV14 to TRBJ1-2; no clear D. The CDR3 spans 14 residues. Germline-derived CDR1 and CDR2 are SGHDN and FVKESK. V gave up 4 bases and J gave up 0 bases, with 9 bases separating them. The CDR3 DNA sequence: TGTGCCAGCAGCCTGACACTGACTAACTATGGCTACACCTTC. This codes for CASSLTLTNYGYTF.

This chain links TRBV19 with TRBJ1-1, with D unclear. This CDR3 has 16 residues. The V gene's germline CDR1 is LNHDA and CDR2 SQIVND (reference sequence). Trimming removed 6 bases at V and 2 bases at J, with 19 bases between. CDR3 DNA sequence: TGTGCCAGTAGCCGGCGGGCCAGTCGGGGTAACACTGAAGCTTTCTTT. The encoded protein is CASSRRASRGNTEAFF.

The rearrangement joins TRBV27 to TRBJ2-7; TRBD1 is a possible D gene (6 bases). The CDR3 consists of 15 residues. V shed 6 bases and J shed 7 bases, with 22 bases lying between them. Germline V gene data show CDR1 as MNHEY and CDR2 as SMNVEV (reference sequence). CDR3 loop: CASRDVRGPTLEQYF. In DNA, the CDR3 is TGTGCCAGCAGAGATGTCAGGGGACCTACTCTAGAGCAGTACTTC.

The chain is built from TRBV5-1 and TRBJ2-1; the D gene is possibly TRBD2 (5 bases). Germline loops: CDR1 SGHRS, CDR2 YFSETQ. The V gene lost 3 bases and the J gene lost 14 bases, with 12 bases spanning the gap. The CDR3 has 11 residues. The CDR3 is CASSWYEEEFF. For the CDR3, the DNA is TGCGCCAGCAGCTGGTACGAGGAGGAGTTCTTC.

This clone showed up just once. The chain recombines TRBV2 with TRBJ1-5; D is unresolved. Germline V lookup: CDR1 SNHLY, CDR2 FYNNEI. The germline V and J ends were trimmed by 4 bases and 15 bases, with 19 bases remaining between them. The CDR3 is made up of 13 amino acids. The CDR3 DNA follows: TGTGCCAGCAGTGGGAGGGAAAAATCTTCAAGGCATTTT. Translation gives CASSGREKSSRHF.

The CDR3 bases are TGCGCCAGCAGCCCCTCCCCGGGGGGCAAGGGAGCTTTCTTT. Translating it yields CASSPSPGGKGAFF. V gene TRBV4-1 combines with J gene TRBJ1-1, with D possibly matching TRBD1 (6 bases). CDR3 length: 14 amino acids. V gave up 4 bases and J gave up 10 bases, with 19 bases separating them. Germline CDR1 is MGHRA and CDR2 is YSYEKL.

The V gene is TRBV15, the J gene TRBJ1-6; 9 nucleotides line up with TRBD1. The CDR3 consists of 15 residues. The V gene end was trimmed by 3 bases and the J gene end by 9 bases; junction bases not matched to a gene: 6. CDR1 LNHNV and CDR2 YYDKDF come from the germline V gene (reference sequence). The CDR3 sequence: CATSSRDRASSPLHF. Written as DNA, the CDR3 is TGTGCCACCAGCAGCCGGGACAGGGCGTCTTCACCCCTCCACTTT.

The rearrangement joins TRBV5-4 to TRBJ2-1, with D possibly being TRBD1 (6 bases). From germline, CDR1 is SGHNT and CDR2 YYREEE (reference sequence). The CDR3 totals 16 residues. Trimming removed 3 bases at V and 1 base at J, with 14 bases between. CDR3: CASSCRGGPSYNEQFF. The DNA for the CDR3 is TGTGCCAGCAGCTGCCGAGGGGGACCTTCCTACAATGAGCAGTTCTTC.

As DNA, the CDR3 is TGTGCCAGGGCTCCGGAGGGTAGTCTCTACGAGCAGTACTTC. Amino acid sequence: CARAPEGSLYEQYF. This chain links TRBV2 with TRBJ2-7; possible D gene TRBD2, 6 bases. Trimming removed 9 bases at V and 3 bases at J, with 18 bases between. The CDR3 spans 14 residues. Germline CDR1 is SNHLY and CDR2 is FYNNEI.

The chain joins TRBV5-5 to TRBJ1-5, with D perhaps TRBD1 (5 bases). Germline V lookup: CDR1 SGHKS, CDR2 YYEKEE (reference sequence). The CDR3 covers 17 residues. V gave up 1 base and J gave up 2 bases, with 16 bases separating them. In DNA form, the CDR3 reads TGTGCCAGCAGCTTGAGTGGGCCCACGGGGGGCAATCAGCCCCAGCATTTT. Its protein product is CASSLSGPTGGNQPQHF.

J is TRBJ1-4 and V is TRBV19, with D possibly TRBD1 on 6 matching bases. With 5 bases removed from V and 5 bases from J, the gap between germline ends came to 12 bases. The CDR3 sequence is 14 residues long. Germline loops: CDR1 LNHDA, CDR2 SQIVND (reference sequence). The chain's CDR3 is CASSSDSWNEKLFF. The CDR3 DNA is TGTGCCAGTAGTTCGGACAGTTGGAATGAAAAACTGTTTTTT.

The V gene is TRBV28, the J gene TRBJ2-7; the D gene is possibly TRBD2 (5 bases). The CDR3 consists of 16 residues. V lost 3 bases, J lost 4 bases, and 19 bases lay in between. Germline V gene sequence: CDR1 MDHEN, CDR2 SYDVKM. The chain's CDR3 is CASSFPFSSYPYEQYF. In DNA, the CDR3 is TGTGCCAGCAGTTTCCCATTCTCTAGCTACCCTTACGAGCAGTACTTC.

V is TRBV6-5 and J is TRBJ1-1; D gene unclear. The length of the CDR3 is 14 residues. The V end was cut by 5 bases, the J end by 7 bases, with 17 bases between. CDR1 is MNHEY and CDR2 is SVGAGI in the germline V gene. The CDR3 reads CASSDPGGSVEAFF. The CDR3 DNA follows: TGTGCCAGCAGTGACCCGGGAGGTTCGGTTGAAGCTTTCTTT.

The V call is TRBV14, the J call TRBJ1-2; D gene unclear. Germline V gene sequence: CDR1 SGHDN, CDR2 FVKESK. Between the trimmed V and J ends, which lost 0 bases and 7 bases, there was a span of 33 bases. This CDR3 spans 21 amino acids. The CDR3 DNA is TGTGCCAGCAGCCAAGATTGGATCGAAGGCCAGCTATTAAAAAAACCGGGTGGCTACACCTTC. Amino acids: CASSQDWIEGQLLKKPGGYTF.

The chain employs TRBV2 and TRBJ2-7, with TRBD2 as a possible D gene (5 bases). Trimming took 7 bases from V and 4 from J, leaving 17 bases between them. CDR1 is SNHLY and CDR2 is FYNNEI in the germline V gene. CDR3 size: 14 residues. The CDR3 here is CASTPPGFVYEQYF. CDR3 sequence (DNA): TGTGCCAGCACCCCCCCGGGGTTCGTTTACGAGCAGTACTTC.

The CDR3 loop is CASSLEYQYSNQPQHF. The CDR3 coding sequence is TGTGCCAGCAGTTTAGAGTATCAATATAGCAATCAGCCCCAGCATTTT. The chain combines TRBV28 with TRBJ1-5; D uncertain. The CDR3 spans 16 residues. CDR1 and CDR2 (germline): MDHEN, SYDVKM. V was shortened by 2 bases and J by 0 bases, with 11 bases between the two germline ends.

The chain has TRBV7-8 and TRBJ2-3; D possibly corresponds to TRBD2 (5 bases). With 6 bases removed from V and 2 bases from J, the gap between germline ends came to 15 bases. Germline assignment: CDR1 SGHVS and CDR2 FQNEAQ. The CDR3 extends over 15 amino acids. This CDR3 is CASSQIRGLTDTQYF. The CDR3 DNA sequence: TGTGCCAGCAGTCAAATACGAGGGCTCACAGATACGCAGTATTTT. Variable domain in full (rest from reference TRBV7-8 and TRBJ2-3): GAGVSQSPRYKVAKRGQDVALRCDPISGHVSLFWYQQALGQGPEFLTYFQNEAQLDKSGLPSDRFFAERPEGSVSTLKIQRTQQEDSAVYLCASSQIRGLTDTQYFGPGTRLTVL.